The 26 T cell receptor beta chains in this list originate from one sample, sequenced in a study of blood T cell repertoires in COVID-19. This table comes from immunoSEQ multiplex PCR, and its TCRdb copy is limited to in-frame clones, with some not included. The sample consists of around 180,000 clones, over 70% of them appearing once. Sequencing input: peripheral blood. Receptors originate from a man aged 60 to 75 with active or convalescent COVID-19.

CDR3 loop: CASSLKGGAGANVLTF. DNA of the CDR3: TGTGCCAGCAGCTTAAAAGGAGGCGCTGGGGCCAACGTCCTGACTTTC. V usage is TRBV7-2 and J usage is TRBJ2-6; D perhaps matches TRBD2 (5 bases). Trimming shortened V by 2 bases and J by 2 bases, and 10 bases separated the two germline ends. Germline-derived CDR1 and CDR2 are SGHTA and FQGNSA. The CDR3 totals 16 residues.

This rearrangement joins TRBV20-1 to TRBJ1-5; D gene uncertain. This CDR3 is built from 18 residues. Between the trimmed V and J ends, which lost 3 bases and 0 bases, there was a span of 21 bases. In germline, CDR1 is DFQATT, CDR2 SNEGSKA (reference sequence). CDR3 in amino acids: CSASLDGSPHYSNQPQHF. The CDR3 DNA reads TGCAGTGCTAGTCTCGACGGGTCGCCTCATTATAGCAATCAGCCCCAGCATTTT.

V is TRBV11-3 and J is TRBJ1-2; D uncertain. Per the germline V gene, CDR1 is SGHNT and CDR2 is YENEEA. V lost 4 bases and J lost 1, with 7 bases in between. The CDR3 has 13 amino acids. The CDR3 DNA is TGTGCCAGCAGCTACTCCCATAACTATGGCTACACCTTC. Translating it yields CASSYSHNYGYTF.

CDR3 bases: TGTGCCAGCAGCCGGGACAGGGATCAGCCCCAGCATTTT. This encodes CASSRDRDQPQHF. The V call is TRBV3-1 (or the pseudogene TRBV3-2), the J call TRBJ1-5; TRBD1 matches 9 bases. The CDR3 runs to 13 residues. Germline V gene data show CDR1 as LGHDT and CDR2 as YNNKEL (reference sequence). Germline trimming cut 4 bases from V and 5 bases from J; bases unmatched to any gene: 0.

The chain combines TRBV28 with TRBJ1-2; TRBD1 aligns across 9 bases. The CDR3 totals 16 residues. With 7 bases clipped from V and 7 bases from J, the junction kept 16 bases outside the gene matches. Germline assignment: CDR1 MDHEN and CDR2 SYDVKM. The CDR3 nucleotides are TGTGCCAGCACCTCCCTACCGGGACAGGGATCGGGTGGCTACACCTTC. It codes for CASTSLPGQGSGGYTF.

The J gene is TRBJ2-5, the V gene TRBV3-1 (or the pseudogene TRBV3-2), with 7 bases that match TRBD2. Germline V gene lookup returns CDR1 LGHDT and CDR2 YNNKEL (reference sequence). The CDR3 sequence is 14 residues long. With V trimmed by 1 base and J by 4 bases, 3 bases remained unmatched. The CDR3 coding sequence is TGTGCCAGCAGCCAAGGCCTAGCGGTAGAGACCCAGTACTTC. This sequence encodes CASSQGLAVETQYF.

The rearrangement uses TRBV2 and TRBJ2-1; 7 positions agree with TRBD2. CDR1 SNHLY and CDR2 FYNNEI come from the germline V gene. The CDR3 is made up of 15 amino acids. J was trimmed by 0 bases and V by 3 bases; bases with no gene match: 2. CDR3 in DNA: TGTGCCAGCAGTGAGGGCGGGAGCTCCTACAATGAGCAGTTCTTC. It translates to CASSEGGSSYNEQFF.

The chain is built from TRBV27 and TRBJ1-4; TRBD1 might be the D (5 bases). This CDR3 region has 14 residues. CDR1 and CDR2 from the germline V gene are MNHEY and SMNVEV (reference sequence). Trimming removed 2 bases at V and 8 bases at J, with 12 bases between. CDR3 sequence reads: CASSLQGAGEKLFF. CDR3 sequence (DNA): TGTGCCAGCAGTTTACAAGGGGCTGGGGAAAAACTGTTTTTT.

The chain couples TRBV12-3 or TRBV12-4 to TRBJ2-3, with 11 bases fitting TRBD1. V lost 10 bases, J lost 5 bases, and 5 bases stayed unmatched. The CDR3 has 13 residues. The chain's CDR3 is CATRTGGEDTQYF. Here the CDR3 DNA reads TGTGCCACCCGGACAGGGGGCGAAGATACGCAGTATTTT.

The rearrangement joins TRBV5-8 to TRBJ2-5; 15 bases agree with TRBD2. The CDR3 covers 18 residues. Trimming removed 4 bases from V and 5 bases from J; junction bases left unmatched: 12. Germline V lookup: CDR1 SGHTS, CDR2 YDEGEE. DNA of the CDR3: TGTGCCAGCAGCGGGGGACTAGCGGGAGGTCGGTGGTTGGAGACCCAGTACTTC. Amino acid sequence: CASSGGLAGGRWLETQYF. Full variable domain (outside the CDR3, taken from reference TRBV5-8 and TRBJ2-5): EAGVTQSPTHLIKTRGQQATLRCSPISGHTSVYWYQQALGLGLQFLLWYDEGEERNRGNFPPRFSGRQFPNYSSELNVNALELEDSALYLCASSGGLAGGRWLETQYFGPGTRLLVL.

The chain carries TRBV6-4 and TRBJ1-1; D call uncertain. The V end lost 5 bases, the J end lost 0 bases, and 7 bases lay between the germline ends. CDR1 and CDR2 (germline): MRHNA, SNTAGT. The CDR3 has 13 amino acids. In DNA form, the CDR3 reads TGTGCCAGCAGTATCAGGATGAACACTGAAGCTTTCTTT. Amino acid sequence: CASSIRMNTEAFF.

The genes are TRBV10-1 and TRBJ2-1; 11 bases fit TRBD2. This CDR3 has 17 amino acids. The V segment lost 2 bases and the J segment 3 bases; nucleotides outside the gene matches: 6. Germline values: CDR1 WNHNN, CDR2 SYGVQD (reference sequence). The CDR3 reads CASSEELLAGDYNEQFF. The DNA of the CDR3 is TGCGCCAGCAGTGAGGAGCTACTAGCGGGAGACTACAATGAGCAGTTCTTC.

V and J are TRBV6-2 or TRBV6-3 and TRBJ1-5, with TRBD1 identical over 9 bases. Germline CDR1 reads MNHEY; CDR2 reads SVGEGT. This CDR3 contains 15 residues. V lost 6 bases and J lost 2; bases outside the gene matches: 5. CDR3 loop: CASRYRGRGNQPQHF. In nucleotides, the CDR3 is TGTGCCAGCAGGTACAGGGGGCGAGGCAATCAGCCCCAGCATTTT.

This sequence joins TRBV19 and TRBJ2-7; no firm D call. The CDR3 length is 15 residues. V was trimmed by 1 base and J by 0 bases, leaving 10 bases between them. CDR1 and CDR2 (germline): LNHDA, SQIVND (reference sequence). The CDR3 loop is CASSIGSRISYEQYF. Here the CDR3 DNA reads TGTGCCAGTAGTATAGGGTCCAGGATCTCCTACGAGCAGTACTTC.

V usage is TRBV19 and J usage is TRBJ1-1; D is possibly TRBD1 (6 bases). The CDR3 has 15 residues. V dropped 5 bases and J dropped 1 base, with 14 bases sitting between them. The germline V gene encodes CDR1 LNHDA and CDR2 SQIVND (reference sequence). CDR3 bases: TGTGCCAGTAGTGCAGGGGCCCAGAGGAACACTGAAGCTTTCTTT. It codes for CASSAGAQRNTEAFF.

The chain links TRBV10-3 to TRBJ1-4; TRBD1 agrees at 8 bases. CDR3 length: 13 amino acids. Germline loops: CDR1 ENHRY, CDR2 SYGVKD. Trimming cost V 8 bases and J 5 bases; bases outside gene matches: 4. The CDR3 DNA follows: TGTGCCATCGCAGGGGGCGGGAATGAAAAACTGTTTTTT. Translation: CAIAGGGNEKLFF.

V gene TRBV5-5 combines with J gene TRBJ2-7; 7 nucleotides match TRBD2. The length of the CDR3 is 15 residues. CDR1 is SGHKS, CDR2 YYEKEE, per germline (reference sequence). J gave up 3 bases and V 3 bases, and 9 bases lay outside the gene matches. In DNA, the CDR3 is TGTGCCAGCAGCTGGGAAACCGGGACTAACTACGAGCAGTACTTC. As protein: CASSWETGTNYEQYF.

This clone was counted a few times. This sequence joins TRBV10-3 and TRBJ2-2; 11 bases fit TRBD1. CDR1 ENHRY and CDR2 SYGVKD come from the germline V gene. Unmatched junction bases numbered 11, after V lost 10 bases and J lost 7 bases. The CDR3 runs 15 residues. DNA of the CDR3: TGTGCCAGTGGGACAGGGGGTATTGTTTTCGGGGAGCTGTTTTTT. This encodes CASGTGGIVFGELFF.

The chain employs TRBV10-2 and TRBJ1-1, with a possible D match to TRBD1 (6 bases). In germline, CDR1 is WSHSY, CDR2 SAAADI. Trimming removed 7 bases from V and 0 bases from J, with 12 bases in between. This CDR3 is 14 amino acids long. The DNA of the CDR3 is TGCGCCAGCAATTGGAACAGGGTGAACACTGAAGCTTTCTTT. Translated, it gives CASNWNRVNTEAFF.

This chain joins TRBV4-3 and TRBJ2-7; perhaps TRBD2 as D (6 bases). Germline V gene lookup returns CDR1 LGHNA and CDR2 YSLEER. The CDR3 runs to 15 residues. V lost 0 bases to trimming and J lost 7 bases, with 16 bases between them. The CDR3 spells CASSQEWRGVKEQYF. CDR3 DNA sequence: TGCGCCAGCAGCCAAGAGTGGAGGGGTGTGAAAGAGCAGTACTTC.

This clone was found a few times. The chain has TRBV23-1 and TRBJ1-5; TRBD1 matches at 12 bases. TRBV23-1 falls under the ORF class, with uncertain function. The CDR3 covers 16 residues. J lost 2 bases, V lost 9 bases, and 8 bases had no gene match. The CDR3, as DNA: TGCGCCAGGGGGGGACAGGGGGCAAGGGGCAATCAGCCCCAGCATTTT. Residues: CARGGQGARGNQPQHF.

This chain connects TRBV5-4 to TRBJ2-3; no definite D call. Germline V lookup: CDR1 SGHNT, CDR2 YYREEE (reference sequence). The V end was cut by 1 base, the J end by 0 bases, with 12 bases between. The CDR3 has 16 amino acids. The CDR3: CASSLPLRGSTDTQYF. CDR3 nucleotides: TGTGCCAGCAGCTTGCCTCTGAGAGGTAGCACAGATACGCAGTATTTT.

In its sample, this clone was seen once. The V gene is TRBV12-5, the J gene TRBJ2-1; 12 positions agree with TRBD2. V dropped 1 base and J dropped 6; count of bases not matched to a gene: 7. This CDR3 has 17 amino acids. Germline-derived CDR1 and CDR2 are LGHNT and FRNRAP. The CDR3 protein is CASGLARLAGEVNEQFF. DNA of the CDR3: TGTGCTAGTGGTTTGGCACGACTAGCGGGAGAGGTCAATGAGCAGTTCTTC.

The chain uses TRBV24-1 and TRBJ1-2; 8 nucleotides match TRBD1. Germline trimming cut 4 bases from V and 2 bases from J; bases unmatched to any gene: 8. Germline CDR1 KGHDR, CDR2 SFDVKD. This CDR3 region has 16 residues. CDR3 nucleotides: TGTGCCACCAGTGAGCGGACAGGGAGGGGAAACTATGGCTACACCTTC. Its protein product is CATSERTGRGNYGYTF.

This chain connects TRBV11-2 to TRBJ2-2, with unresolved D. Germline V gene lookup returns CDR1 SGHAT and CDR2 FQNNGV. This CDR3 spans 14 amino acids. The V end lost 0 bases, the J end lost 5 bases, and 7 bases lay between the germline ends. Here the CDR3 reads CASSLDLTTGELFF. The DNA for the CDR3 is TGTGCCAGCAGCTTAGATCTTACTACCGGGGAGCTGTTTTTT. Looking up the rest from reference TRBV11-2 and TRBJ2-2 gives the full variable domain: EAGVAQSPRYKIIEKRQSVAFWCNPISGHATLYWYQQILGQGPKLLIQFQNNGVVDDSQLPKDRFSAERLKGVDSTLKIQPAKLEDSAVYLCASSLDLTTGELFFGEGSRLTVL.

The chain links TRBV7-3 to TRBJ2-3, with D maybe TRBD1 (6 bases). Per the germline V gene, CDR1 is SGHTA and CDR2 is FQGTGA. The V end lost 5 bases, the J end lost 0 bases, and 9 bases lay between the germline ends. CDR3 length equals 14 residues. The CDR3 is CASSRTASTDTQYF. In DNA form, the CDR3 reads TGTGCCAGCAGCCGGACAGCCAGCACAGATACGCAGTATTTT.